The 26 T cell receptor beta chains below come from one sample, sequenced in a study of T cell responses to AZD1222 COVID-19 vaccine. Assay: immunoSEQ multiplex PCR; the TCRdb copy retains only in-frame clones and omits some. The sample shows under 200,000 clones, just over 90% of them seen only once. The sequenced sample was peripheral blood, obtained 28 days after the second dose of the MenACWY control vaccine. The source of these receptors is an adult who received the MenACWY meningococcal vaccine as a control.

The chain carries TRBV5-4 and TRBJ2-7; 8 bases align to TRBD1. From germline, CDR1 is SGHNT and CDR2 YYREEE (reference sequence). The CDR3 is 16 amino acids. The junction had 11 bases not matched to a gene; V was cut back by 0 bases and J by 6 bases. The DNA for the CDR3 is TGTGCCAGCAGCTTGGGTGGAAACAGGGGGTGGGTCGAGCAGTACTTC. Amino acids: CASSLGGNRGWVEQYF.

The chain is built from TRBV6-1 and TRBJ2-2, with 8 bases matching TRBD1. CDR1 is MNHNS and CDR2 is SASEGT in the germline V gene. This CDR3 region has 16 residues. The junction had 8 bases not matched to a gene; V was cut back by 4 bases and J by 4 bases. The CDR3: CASSASGQVSTGELFF. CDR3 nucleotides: TGTGCCAGCAGTGCCTCGGGACAGGTATCCACCGGGGAGCTGTTTTTT.

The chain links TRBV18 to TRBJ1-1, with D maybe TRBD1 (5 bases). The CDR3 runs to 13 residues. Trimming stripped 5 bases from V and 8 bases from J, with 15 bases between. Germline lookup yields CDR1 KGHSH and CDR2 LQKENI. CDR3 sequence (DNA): TGTGCCAGCTCAGGATCCGGGACGTTAGAAGCTTTCTTT. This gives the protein CASSGSGTLEAFF.

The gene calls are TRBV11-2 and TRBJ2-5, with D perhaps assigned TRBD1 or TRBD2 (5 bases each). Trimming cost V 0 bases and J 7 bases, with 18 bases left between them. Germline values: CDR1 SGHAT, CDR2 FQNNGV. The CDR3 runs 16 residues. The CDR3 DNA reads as TGTGCCAGCAGCTTAGATCGGGACCCACCTCGGGGGACCCAGTACTTC. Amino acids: CASSLDRDPPRGTQYF.

The CDR3 nucleotides are TGTGCCAGCAGCTTAAACAGGGCGAACACCGGGGAGCTGTTTTTT. Translating gives CASSLNRANTGELFF. The rearrangement uses TRBV7-3 and TRBJ2-2; D is possibly TRBD1 (6 bases). Trimming took off 1 base at V and 0 bases at J, with 6 bases between the two ends. This CDR3 is 15 amino acids long. In germline, CDR1 is SGHTA, CDR2 FQGTGA.

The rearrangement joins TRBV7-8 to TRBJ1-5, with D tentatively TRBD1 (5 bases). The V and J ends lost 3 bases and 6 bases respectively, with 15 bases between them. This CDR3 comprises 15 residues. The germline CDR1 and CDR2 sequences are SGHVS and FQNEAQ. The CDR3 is CASSFEGRASQPQHF. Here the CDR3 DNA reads TGTGCCAGCAGCTTCGAGGGGAGGGCCAGTCAGCCCCAGCATTTT.

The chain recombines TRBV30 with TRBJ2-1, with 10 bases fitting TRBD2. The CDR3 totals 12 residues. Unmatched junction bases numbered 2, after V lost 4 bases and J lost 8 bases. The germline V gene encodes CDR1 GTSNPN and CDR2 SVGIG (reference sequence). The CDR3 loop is CAWKGLADEQFF. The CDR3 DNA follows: TGTGCCTGGAAAGGACTAGCGGATGAGCAGTTCTTC.

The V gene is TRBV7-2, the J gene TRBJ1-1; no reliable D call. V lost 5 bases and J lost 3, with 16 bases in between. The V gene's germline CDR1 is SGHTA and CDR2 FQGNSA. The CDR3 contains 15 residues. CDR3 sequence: CASSPPGRPDTEAFF. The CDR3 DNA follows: TGTGCCAGCAGCCCCCCCGGGAGGCCGGACACTGAAGCTTTCTTT.

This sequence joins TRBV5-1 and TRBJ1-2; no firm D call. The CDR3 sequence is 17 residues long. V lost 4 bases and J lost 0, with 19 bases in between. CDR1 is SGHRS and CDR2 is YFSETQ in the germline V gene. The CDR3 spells CASSPPETGKANYGYTF. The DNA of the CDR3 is TGCGCCAGCAGCCCGCCCGAAACGGGAAAGGCTAACTATGGCTACACCTTC.

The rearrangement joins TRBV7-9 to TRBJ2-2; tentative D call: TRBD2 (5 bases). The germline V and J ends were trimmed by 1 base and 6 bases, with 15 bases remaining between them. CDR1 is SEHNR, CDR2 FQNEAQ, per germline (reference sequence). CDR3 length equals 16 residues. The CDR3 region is CASSLVSGLEAGELFF. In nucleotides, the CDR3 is TGTGCCAGCAGCTTAGTAAGCGGCCTAGAAGCCGGGGAGCTGTTTTTT.

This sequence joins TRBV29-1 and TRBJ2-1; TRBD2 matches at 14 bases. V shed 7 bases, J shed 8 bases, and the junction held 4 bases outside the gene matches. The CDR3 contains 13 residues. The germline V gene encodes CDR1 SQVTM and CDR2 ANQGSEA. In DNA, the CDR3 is TGCAGCGCCGGGACTAGCGGGAGTTATGAGCAGTTCTTC. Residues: CSAGTSGSYEQFF.

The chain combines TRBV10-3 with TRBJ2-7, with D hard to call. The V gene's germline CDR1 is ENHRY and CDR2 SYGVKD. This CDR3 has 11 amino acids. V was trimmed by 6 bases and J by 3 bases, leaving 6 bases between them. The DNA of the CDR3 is TGTGCCATCAGAGACATCTACGAGCAGTACTTC. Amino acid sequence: CAIRDIYEQYF.

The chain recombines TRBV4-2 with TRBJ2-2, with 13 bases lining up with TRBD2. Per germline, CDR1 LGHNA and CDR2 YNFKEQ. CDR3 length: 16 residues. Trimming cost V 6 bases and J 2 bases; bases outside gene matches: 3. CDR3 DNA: TGTGCCAGCAGAGGGGGACTAGCGGGAAACACCGGGGAGCTGTTTTTT. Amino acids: CASRGGLAGNTGELFF.

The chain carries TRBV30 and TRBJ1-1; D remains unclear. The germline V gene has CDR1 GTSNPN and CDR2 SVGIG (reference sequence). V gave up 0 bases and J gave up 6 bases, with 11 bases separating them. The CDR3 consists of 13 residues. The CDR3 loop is CAWSVSVYAEAFF. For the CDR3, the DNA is TGTGCCTGGAGTGTATCGGTATACGCTGAAGCTTTCTTT. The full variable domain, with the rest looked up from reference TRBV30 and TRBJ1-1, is SQTIHQWPATLVQPVGSPLSLECTVEGTSNPNLYWYRQAAGRGLQLLFYSVGIGQISSEVPQNLSASRPQDRQFILSSKKLLLSDSGFYLCAWSVSVYAEAFFGQGTRLTVV.

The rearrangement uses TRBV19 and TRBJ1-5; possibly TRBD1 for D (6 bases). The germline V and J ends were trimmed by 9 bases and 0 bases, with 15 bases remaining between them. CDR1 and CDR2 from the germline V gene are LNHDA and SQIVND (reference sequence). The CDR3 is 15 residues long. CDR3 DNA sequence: TGTGCCAGCGAGCCGGGGACAAATAGCAATCAGCCCCAGCATTTT. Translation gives CASEPGTNSNQPQHF. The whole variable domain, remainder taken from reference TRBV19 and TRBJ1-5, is DGGITQSPKYLFRKEGQNVTLSCEQNLNHDAMYWYRQDPGQGLRLIYYSQIVNDFQKGDIAEGYSVSREKKESFPLTVTSAQKNPTAFYLCASEPGTNSNQPQHFGDGTRLSIL.

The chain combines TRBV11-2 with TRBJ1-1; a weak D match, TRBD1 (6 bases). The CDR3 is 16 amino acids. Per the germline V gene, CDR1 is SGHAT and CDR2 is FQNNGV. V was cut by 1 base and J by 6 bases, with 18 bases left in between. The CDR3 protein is CASSLAQGVFYSEAFF. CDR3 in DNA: TGTGCCAGCAGCTTAGCACAGGGAGTATTTTATTCTGAAGCTTTCTTT.

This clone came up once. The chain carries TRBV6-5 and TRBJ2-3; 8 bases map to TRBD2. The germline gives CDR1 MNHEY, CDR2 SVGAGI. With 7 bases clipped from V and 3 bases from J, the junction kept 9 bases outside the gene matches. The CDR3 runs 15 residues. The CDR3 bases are TGTGCCAGCACCCTTGGAGCGGGAGCGACAGATACGCAGTATTTT. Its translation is CASTLGAGATDTQYF.

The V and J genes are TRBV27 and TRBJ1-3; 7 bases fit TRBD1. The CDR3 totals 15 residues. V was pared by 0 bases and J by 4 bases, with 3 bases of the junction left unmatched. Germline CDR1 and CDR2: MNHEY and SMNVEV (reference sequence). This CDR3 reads CASSLSTGPGNTIYF. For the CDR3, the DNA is TGTGCCAGCAGTTTATCGACAGGGCCGGGAAACACCATATATTTT.

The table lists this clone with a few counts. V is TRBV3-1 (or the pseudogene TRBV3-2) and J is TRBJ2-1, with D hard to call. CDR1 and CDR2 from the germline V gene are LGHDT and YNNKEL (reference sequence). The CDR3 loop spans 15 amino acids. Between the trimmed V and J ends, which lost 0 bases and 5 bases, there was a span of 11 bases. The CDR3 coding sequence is TGTGCCAGCAGCCAAGATATTGGTACACACAATGAGCAGTTCTTC. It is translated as CASSQDIGTHNEQFF.

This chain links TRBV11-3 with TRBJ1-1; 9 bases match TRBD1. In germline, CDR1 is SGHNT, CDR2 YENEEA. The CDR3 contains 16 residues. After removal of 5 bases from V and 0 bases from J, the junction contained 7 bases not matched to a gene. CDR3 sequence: CASSKRTGVMNTEAFF. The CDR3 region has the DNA TGTGCCAGCAGCAAACGGACAGGGGTTATGAACACTGAAGCTTTCTTT. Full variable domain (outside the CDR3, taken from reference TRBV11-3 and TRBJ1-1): EAGVVQSPRYKIIEKKQPVAFWCNPISGHNTLYWYLQNLGQGPELLIRYENEEAVDDSQLPKDRFSAERLKGVDSTLKIQPAELGDSAVYLCASSKRTGVMNTEAFFGQGTRLTVV.

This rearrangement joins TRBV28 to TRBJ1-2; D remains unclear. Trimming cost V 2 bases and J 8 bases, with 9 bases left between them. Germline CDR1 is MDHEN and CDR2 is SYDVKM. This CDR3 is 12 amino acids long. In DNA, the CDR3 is TGTGCCAGCAGTTTAAATAGCGGAGGCTACACCTTC. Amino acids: CASSLNSGGYTF.

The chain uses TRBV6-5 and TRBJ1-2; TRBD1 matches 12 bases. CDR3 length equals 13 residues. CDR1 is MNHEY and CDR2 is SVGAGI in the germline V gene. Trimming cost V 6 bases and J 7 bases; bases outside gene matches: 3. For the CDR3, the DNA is TGTGCCAGCAGACCGGGACAGGGGGCTGGCTACACCTTC. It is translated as CASRPGQGAGYTF.

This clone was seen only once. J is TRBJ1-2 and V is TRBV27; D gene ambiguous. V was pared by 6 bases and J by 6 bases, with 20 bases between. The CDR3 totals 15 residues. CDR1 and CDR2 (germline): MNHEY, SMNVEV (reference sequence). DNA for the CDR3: TGTGCCAGCAGCCCCTTTTTCGAGCAAAGGGATGGCTACACCTTC. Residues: CASSPFFEQRDGYTF.

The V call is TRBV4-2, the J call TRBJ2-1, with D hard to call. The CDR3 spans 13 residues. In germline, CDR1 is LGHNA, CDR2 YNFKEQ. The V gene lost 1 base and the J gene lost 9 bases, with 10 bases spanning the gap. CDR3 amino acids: CASSQVSRVEQFF. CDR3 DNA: TGTGCCAGCAGCCAAGTAAGCCGCGTTGAGCAGTTCTTC.

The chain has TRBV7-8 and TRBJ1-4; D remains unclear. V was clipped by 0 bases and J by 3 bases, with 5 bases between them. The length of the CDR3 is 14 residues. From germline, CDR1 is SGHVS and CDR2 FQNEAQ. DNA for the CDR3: TGTGCCAGCAGCTTAGCTGCCTCTAATGAAAAACTGTTTTTT. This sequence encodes CASSLAASNEKLFF.

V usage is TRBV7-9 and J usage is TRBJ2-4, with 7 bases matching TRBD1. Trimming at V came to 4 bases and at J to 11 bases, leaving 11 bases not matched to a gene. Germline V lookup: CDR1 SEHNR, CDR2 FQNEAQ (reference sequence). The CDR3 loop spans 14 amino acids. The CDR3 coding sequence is TGTGCCAGCAGCTCCTCGGACAGCCAGGGGGTTCAGTACTTC. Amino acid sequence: CASSSSDSQGVQYF.